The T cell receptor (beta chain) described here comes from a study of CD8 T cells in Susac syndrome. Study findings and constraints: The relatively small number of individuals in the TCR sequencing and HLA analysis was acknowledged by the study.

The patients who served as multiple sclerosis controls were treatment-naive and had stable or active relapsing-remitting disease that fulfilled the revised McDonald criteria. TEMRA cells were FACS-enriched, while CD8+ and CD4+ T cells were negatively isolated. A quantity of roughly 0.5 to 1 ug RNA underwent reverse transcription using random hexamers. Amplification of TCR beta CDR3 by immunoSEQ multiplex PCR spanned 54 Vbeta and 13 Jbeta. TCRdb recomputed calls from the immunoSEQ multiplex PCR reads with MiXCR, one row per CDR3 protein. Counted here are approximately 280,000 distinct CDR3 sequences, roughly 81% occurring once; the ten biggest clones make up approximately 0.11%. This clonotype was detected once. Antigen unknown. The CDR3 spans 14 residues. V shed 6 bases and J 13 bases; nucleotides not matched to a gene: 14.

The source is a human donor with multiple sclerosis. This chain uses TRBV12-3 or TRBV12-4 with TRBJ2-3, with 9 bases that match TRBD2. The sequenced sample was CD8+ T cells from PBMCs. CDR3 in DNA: TGTGCCAGCAGACCGGGACTAGCTCAGGGCGAGGAGTATTTT. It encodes CASRPGLAQGEEYF.